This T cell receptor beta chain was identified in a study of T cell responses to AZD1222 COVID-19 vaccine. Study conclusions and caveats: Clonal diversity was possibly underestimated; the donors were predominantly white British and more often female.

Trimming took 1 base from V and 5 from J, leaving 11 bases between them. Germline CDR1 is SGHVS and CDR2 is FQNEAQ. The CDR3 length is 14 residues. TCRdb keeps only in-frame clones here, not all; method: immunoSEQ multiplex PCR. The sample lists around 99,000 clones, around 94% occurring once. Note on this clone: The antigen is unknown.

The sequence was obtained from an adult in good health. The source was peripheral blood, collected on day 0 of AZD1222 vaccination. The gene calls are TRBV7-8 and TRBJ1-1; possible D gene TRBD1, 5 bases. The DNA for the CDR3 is TGTGCCAGCAGCTTAGTCAAGGGGCGGACTGAAGCTTTCTTT. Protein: CASSLVKGRTEAFF.